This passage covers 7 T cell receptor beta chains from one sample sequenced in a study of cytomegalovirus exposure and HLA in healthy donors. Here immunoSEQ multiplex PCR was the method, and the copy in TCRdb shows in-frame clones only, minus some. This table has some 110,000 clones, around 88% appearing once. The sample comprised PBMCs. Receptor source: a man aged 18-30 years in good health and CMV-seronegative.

The CDR3 DNA is TGTGCCAGCGGCAAACTAGCGGGGGCCGGTGAGCAGTTCTTC. This gives the protein CASGKLAGAGEQFF. The chain is built from TRBV27 and TRBJ2-1; 11 nucleotides line up with TRBD2. Unmatched junction bases numbered 9, after V lost 8 bases and J lost 9 bases. The CDR3 runs 14 residues. The germline gives CDR1 MNHEY, CDR2 SMNVEV (reference sequence).

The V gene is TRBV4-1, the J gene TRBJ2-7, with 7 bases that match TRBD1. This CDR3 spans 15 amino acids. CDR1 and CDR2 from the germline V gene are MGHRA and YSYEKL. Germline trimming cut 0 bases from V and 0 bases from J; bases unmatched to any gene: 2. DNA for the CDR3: TGCGCCAGCAGCCAAGAATCAGGGGGCTCCTACGAGCAGTACTTC. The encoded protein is CASSQESGGSYEQYF.

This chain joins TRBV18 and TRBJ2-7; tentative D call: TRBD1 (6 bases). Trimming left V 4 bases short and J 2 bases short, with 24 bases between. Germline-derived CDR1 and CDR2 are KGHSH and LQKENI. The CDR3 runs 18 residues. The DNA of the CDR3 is TGTGCCAGCTCACATAGAAAAGCCGGGACACCTCGCGCCTACGAGCAGTACTTC. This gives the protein CASSHRKAGTPRAYEQYF.

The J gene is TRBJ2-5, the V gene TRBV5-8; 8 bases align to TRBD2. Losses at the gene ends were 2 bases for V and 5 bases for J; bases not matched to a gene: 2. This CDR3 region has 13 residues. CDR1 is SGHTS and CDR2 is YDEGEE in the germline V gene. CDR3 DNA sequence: TGTGCCAGCAGCTTCCGGGGGGGGGAGACCCAGTACTTC. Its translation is CASSFRGGETQYF. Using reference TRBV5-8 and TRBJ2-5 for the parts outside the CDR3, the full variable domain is EAGVTQSPTHLIKTRGQQATLRCSPISGHTSVYWYQQALGLGLQFLLWYDEGEERNRGNFPPRFSGRQFPNYSSELNVNALELEDSALYLCASSFRGGETQYFGPGTRLLVL.

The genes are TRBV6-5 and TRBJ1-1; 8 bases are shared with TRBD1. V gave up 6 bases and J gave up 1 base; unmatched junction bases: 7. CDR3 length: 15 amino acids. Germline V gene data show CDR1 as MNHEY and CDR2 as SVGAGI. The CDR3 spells CASRKIDRGNTEAFF. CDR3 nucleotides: TGTGCCAGCAGGAAGATCGACAGGGGGAACACTGAAGCTTTCTTT.

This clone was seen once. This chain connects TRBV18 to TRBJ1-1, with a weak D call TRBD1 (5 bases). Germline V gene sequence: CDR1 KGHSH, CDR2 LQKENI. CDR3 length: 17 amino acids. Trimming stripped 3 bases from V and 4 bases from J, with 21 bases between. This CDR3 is CASSPGRRDQGFTEAFF. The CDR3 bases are TGTGCCAGCTCACCGGGGAGGAGGGATCAGGGATTCACTGAAGCTTTCTTT.

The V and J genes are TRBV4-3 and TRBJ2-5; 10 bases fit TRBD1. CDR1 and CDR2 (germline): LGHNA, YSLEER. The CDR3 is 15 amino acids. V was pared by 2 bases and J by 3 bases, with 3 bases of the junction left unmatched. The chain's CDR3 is CASSQMDRGEETQYF. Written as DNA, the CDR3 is TGCGCCAGCAGCCAAATGGACAGGGGGGAAGAGACCCAGTACTTC.